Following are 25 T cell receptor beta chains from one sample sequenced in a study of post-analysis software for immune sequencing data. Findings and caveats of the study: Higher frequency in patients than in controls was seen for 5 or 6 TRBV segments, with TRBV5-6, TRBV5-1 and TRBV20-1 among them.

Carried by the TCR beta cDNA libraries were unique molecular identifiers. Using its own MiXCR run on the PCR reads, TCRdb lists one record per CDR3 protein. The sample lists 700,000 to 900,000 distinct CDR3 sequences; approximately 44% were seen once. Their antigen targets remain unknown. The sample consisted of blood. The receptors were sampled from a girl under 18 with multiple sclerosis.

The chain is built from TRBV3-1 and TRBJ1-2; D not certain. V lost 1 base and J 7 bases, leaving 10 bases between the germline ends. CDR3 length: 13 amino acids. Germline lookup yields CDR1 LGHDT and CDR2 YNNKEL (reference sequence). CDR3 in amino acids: CASSQGAAGGYTF. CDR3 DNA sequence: TGTGCCAGCAGCCAAGGTGCGGCGGGTGGCTACACCTTC. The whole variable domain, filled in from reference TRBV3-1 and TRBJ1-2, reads DTAVSQTPKYLVTQMGNDKSIKCEQNLGHDTMYWYKQDSKKFLKIMFSYNNKELIINETVPNRFSPKSPDKAHLNLHINSLELGDSAVYFCASSQGAAGGYTFGSGTRLTVV.

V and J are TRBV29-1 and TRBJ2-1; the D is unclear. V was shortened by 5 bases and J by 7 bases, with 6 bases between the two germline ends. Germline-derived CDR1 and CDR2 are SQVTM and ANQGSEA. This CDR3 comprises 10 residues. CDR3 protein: CSVLGNEQFF. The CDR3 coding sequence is TGCAGCGTTCTAGGGAATGAGCAGTTCTTC.

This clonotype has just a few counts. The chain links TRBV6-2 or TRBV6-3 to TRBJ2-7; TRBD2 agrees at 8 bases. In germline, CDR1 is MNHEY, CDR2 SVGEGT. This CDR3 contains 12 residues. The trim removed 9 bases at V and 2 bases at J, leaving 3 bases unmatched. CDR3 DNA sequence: TGTGCCAGTAGCGGGGCAGCCTACGAGCAGTACTTC. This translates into CASSGAAYEQYF.

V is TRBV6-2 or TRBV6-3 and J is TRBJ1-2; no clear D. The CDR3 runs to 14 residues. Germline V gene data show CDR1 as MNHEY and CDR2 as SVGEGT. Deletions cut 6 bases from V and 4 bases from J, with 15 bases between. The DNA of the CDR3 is TGTGCCAGCAGCTCAAGCCCGGGAGGCTATGGCTACACCTTC. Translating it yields CASSSSPGGYGYTF.

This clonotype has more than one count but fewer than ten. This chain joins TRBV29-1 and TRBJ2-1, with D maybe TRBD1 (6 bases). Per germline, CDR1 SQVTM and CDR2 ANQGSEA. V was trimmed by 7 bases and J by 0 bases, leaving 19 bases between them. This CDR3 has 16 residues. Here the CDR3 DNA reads TGCAGCGGTGTGGGACAAGGGGCTAGCTCCTACAATGAGCAGTTCTTC. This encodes CSGVGQGASSYNEQFF.

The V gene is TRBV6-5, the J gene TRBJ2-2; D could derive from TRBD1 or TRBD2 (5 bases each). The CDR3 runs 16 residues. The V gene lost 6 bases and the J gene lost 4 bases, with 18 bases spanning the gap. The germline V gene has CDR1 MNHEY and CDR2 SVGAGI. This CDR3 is CASRPAWGSVTGELFF. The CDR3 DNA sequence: TGTGCCAGCAGACCCGCTTGGGGGAGTGTCACCGGGGAGCTGTTTTTT.

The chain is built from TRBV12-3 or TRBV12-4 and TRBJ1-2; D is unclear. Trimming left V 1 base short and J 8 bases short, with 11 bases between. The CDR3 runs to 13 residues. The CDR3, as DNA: TGTGCCAGCAGTTTAGGAGGGCGGGTCGGCTACACCTTC. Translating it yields CASSLGGRVGYTF.

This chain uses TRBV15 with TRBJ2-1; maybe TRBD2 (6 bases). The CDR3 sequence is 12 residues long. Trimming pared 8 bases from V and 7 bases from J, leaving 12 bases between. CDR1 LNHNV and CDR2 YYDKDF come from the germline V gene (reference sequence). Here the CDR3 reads CATLTSSNEQFF. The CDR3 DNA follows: TGTGCCACCTTGACTAGTTCGAATGAGCAGTTCTTC.

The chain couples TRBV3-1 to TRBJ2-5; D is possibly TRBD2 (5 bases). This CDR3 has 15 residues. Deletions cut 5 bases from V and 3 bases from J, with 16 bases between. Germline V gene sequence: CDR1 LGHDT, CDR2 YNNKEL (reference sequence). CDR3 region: CASSKRRLAEETQYF. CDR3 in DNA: TGTGCCAGCAGCAAAAGAAGGCTAGCAGAAGAGACCCAGTACTTC.

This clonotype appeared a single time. Here the CDR3 reads CSARQDSWGMNTEAFF. In nucleotides, the CDR3 is TGCAGTGCTCGACAGGATTCCTGGGGCATGAACACTGAAGCTTTCTTT. The chain uses TRBV20-1 and TRBJ1-1; weak D call: TRBD1 (6 bases). V was clipped by 5 bases and J by 0 bases, with 19 bases between them. There are 16 residues in the CDR3. Germline values: CDR1 DFQATT, CDR2 SNEGSKA (reference sequence).

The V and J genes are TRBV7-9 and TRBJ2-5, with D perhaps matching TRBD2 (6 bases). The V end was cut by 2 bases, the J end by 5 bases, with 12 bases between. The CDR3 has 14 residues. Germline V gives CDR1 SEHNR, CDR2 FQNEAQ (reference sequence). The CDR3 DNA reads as TGTGCCAGCAGCTTATCCGGAGGGGATGAGACCCAGTACTTC. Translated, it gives CASSLSGGDETQYF.

The CDR3 is CASSLAGSGTQYF. In DNA, the CDR3 is TGTGCCAGCAGTTTAGCGGGATCGGGTACGCAGTATTTT. The rearrangement joins TRBV28 to TRBJ2-3, with D possibly TRBD2 on 6 matching bases. Trimming shortened V by 2 bases and J by 8 bases, and 11 bases separated the two germline ends. The CDR3 sequence is 13 residues long. The germline CDR1 and CDR2 sequences are MDHEN and SYDVKM.

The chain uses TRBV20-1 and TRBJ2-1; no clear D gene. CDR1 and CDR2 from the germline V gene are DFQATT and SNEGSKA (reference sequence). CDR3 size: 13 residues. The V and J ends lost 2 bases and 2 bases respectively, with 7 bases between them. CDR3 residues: CSARRPTYNEQFF. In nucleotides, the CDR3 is TGCAGTGCTAGAAGGCCGACCTACAATGAGCAGTTCTTC.

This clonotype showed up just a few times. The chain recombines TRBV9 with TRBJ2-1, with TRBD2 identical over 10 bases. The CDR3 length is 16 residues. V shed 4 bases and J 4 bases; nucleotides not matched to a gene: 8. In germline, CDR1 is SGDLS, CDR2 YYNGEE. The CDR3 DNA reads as TGTGCCAGCAGCCCGAGCGGGACTAGCGTATACAATGAGCAGTTCTTC. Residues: CASSPSGTSVYNEQFF.

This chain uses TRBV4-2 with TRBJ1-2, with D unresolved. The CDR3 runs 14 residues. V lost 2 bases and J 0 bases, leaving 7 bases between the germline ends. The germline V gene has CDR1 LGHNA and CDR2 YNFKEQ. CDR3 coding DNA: TGTGCCAGCAGCCAAACACCGGCTAACTATGGCTACACCTTC. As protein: CASSQTPANYGYTF.

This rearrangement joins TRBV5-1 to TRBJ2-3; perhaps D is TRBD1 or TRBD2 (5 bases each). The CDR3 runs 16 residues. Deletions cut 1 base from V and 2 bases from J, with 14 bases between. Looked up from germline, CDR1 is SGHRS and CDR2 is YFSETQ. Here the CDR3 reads CASSLRGGAPTDTQYF. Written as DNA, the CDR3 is TGCGCCAGCAGCTTGCGGGGCGGAGCCCCCACAGATACGCAGTATTTT.

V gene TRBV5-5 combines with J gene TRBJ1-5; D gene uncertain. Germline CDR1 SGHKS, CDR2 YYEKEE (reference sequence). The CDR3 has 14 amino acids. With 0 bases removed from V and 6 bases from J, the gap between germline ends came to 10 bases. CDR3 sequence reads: CASSLEAALQPQHF. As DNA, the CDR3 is TGTGCCAGCAGCTTGGAGGCAGCCCTTCAGCCCCAGCATTTT. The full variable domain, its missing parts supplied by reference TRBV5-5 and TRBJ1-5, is DAGVTQSPTHLIKTRGQQVTLRCSPISGHKSVSWYQQVLGQGPQFIFQYYEKEERGRGNFPDRFSARQFPNYSSELNVNALLLGDSALYLCASSLEAALQPQHFGDGTRLSIL.

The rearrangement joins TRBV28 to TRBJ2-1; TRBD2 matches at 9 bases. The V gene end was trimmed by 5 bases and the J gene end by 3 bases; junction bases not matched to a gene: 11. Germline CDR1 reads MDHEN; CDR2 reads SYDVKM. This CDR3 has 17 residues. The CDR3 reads CASSTGPGLAFYNEQFF. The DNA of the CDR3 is TGTGCCAGCAGTACCGGACCGGGACTAGCCTTCTACAATGAGCAGTTCTTC.

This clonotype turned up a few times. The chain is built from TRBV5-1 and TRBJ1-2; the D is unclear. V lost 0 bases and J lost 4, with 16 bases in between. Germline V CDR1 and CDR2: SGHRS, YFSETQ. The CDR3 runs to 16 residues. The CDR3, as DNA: TGCGCCAGCAGCTTGGCCTTTAGCCCCGCAAGCTATGGCTACACCTTC. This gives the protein CASSLAFSPASYGYTF.

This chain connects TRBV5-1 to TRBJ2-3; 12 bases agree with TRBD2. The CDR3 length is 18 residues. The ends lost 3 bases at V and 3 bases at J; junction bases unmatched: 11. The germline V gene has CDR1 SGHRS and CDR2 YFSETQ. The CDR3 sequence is CASSSSSGRASGTDTQYF. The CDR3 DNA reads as TGCGCCAGCAGCTCCTCTAGCGGGAGGGCCTCGGGGACAGATACGCAGTATTTT.

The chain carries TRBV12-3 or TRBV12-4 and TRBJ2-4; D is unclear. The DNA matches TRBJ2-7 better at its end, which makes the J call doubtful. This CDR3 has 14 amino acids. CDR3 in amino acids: CASSLATKRYEQYF. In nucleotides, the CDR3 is TGTGCCAGCAGTTTGGCCACGAAACGGTACGAGCAGTACTTC.

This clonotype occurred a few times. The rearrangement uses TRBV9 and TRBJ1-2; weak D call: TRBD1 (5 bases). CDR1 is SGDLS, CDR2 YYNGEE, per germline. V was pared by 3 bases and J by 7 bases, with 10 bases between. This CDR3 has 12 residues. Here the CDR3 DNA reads TGTGCCAGCAGCGGGCCCGGGGGTGGCTACACCTTC. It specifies CASSGPGGGYTF.

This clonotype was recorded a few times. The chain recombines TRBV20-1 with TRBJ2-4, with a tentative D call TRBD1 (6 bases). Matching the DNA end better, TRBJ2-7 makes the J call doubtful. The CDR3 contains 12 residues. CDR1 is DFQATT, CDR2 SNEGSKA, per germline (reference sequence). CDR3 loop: CSAREDSYEQYF. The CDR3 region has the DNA TGCAGTGCTAGAGAGGACAGCTACGAGCAGTACTTC.

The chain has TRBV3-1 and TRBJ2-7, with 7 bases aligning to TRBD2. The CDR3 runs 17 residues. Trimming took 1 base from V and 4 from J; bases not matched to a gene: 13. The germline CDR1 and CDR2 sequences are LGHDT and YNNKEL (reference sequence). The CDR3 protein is CASSQVAGRGQRYEQYF. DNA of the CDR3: TGTGCCAGCAGCCAAGTCGCGGGGAGGGGCCAGCGGTACGAGCAGTACTTC.

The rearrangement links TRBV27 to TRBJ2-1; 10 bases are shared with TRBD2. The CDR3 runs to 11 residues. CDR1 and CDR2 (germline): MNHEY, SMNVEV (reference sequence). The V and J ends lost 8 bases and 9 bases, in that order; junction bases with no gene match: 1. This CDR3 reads CASQREGEQFF. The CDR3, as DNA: TGTGCCAGCCAGCGGGAGGGTGAGCAGTTCTTC.